The rows below give T cell receptor beta chains drawn from one sample of a study of tumor-infiltrating lymphocytes in primary liver carcinoma. Using its own MiXCR run on the multiplex PCR reads, TCRdb lists one record per CDR3 protein. In the table there are approximately 300,000 distinct CDR3 sequences, 65% of which are singletons. The sample consisted of peripheral blood. The receptors derive from a man in his forties or fifties with primary liver carcinoma and hepatitis B virus infection. CDR3s include the opening cysteine and the closing phenylalanine or tryptophan. A D gene is named only where the DNA matches it firmly. Rows may omit the clone size; those that give it use once, few, many or a size class.

D: NA; size: NA; J: TRBJ1-5; V: TRBV7-2; DNA: TGTGCCAGCAGCCCCCAGGGCAATCAGCCCCAGCATTTT; CDR3: CASSPQGNQPQHF
D: NA; size: NA; J: TRBJ2-3; V: TRBV12-3/TRBV12-4; DNA: TGTGTCAGCAGTCCACTTTGGGGAGGTACGCAGTATTTT; CDR3: CVSSPLWGGTQYF
D: TRBD2; size: NA; J: TRBJ2-1; V: TRBV11-3; DNA: TGTGCCAGCAGAAGGACTAGGCTCGATGAGCGGTTCTTC; CDR3: CASRRTRLDERFF
D: NA; size: once; J: TRBJ2-1; V: TRBV7-8; DNA: TGTACCAACAGCTTAATCGCTGAGCAGTTCTTC; CDR3: CTNSLIAEQFF
D: NA; size: once; J: TRBJ2-2; V: TRBV5-6; DNA: TGTGCCAGCAGCTTGGGCCAGGCGAACACCGGGGAGCTGTCTTTT; CDR3: CASSLGQANTGELSF
D: NA; size: many; J: TRBJ2-1; V: TRBV6-6; DNA: TGTGCCAGCAGTTACTCGATATCCTACAATGAGCAGTTCTTC; CDR3: CASSYSISYNEQFF
D: NA; size: NA; J: TRBJ1-2; V: TRBV6-1; DNA: TGTGCCAGCAGCTCCACCGGAGGGGTAGGCTACATCTTC; CDR3: CASSSTGGVGYIF
D: TRBD1; size: NA; J: TRBJ2-7; V: TRBV5-4; DNA: TGTGCCAGCAGCAAGGGACAGGCCGGGGCCCACGGGCAGTACTTC; CDR3: CASSKGQAGAHGQYF
D: NA; size: once; J: TRBJ2-2; V: TRBV29-1; DNA: TGCAGCGTAACACAAGAAGCGAACACCAGGGAGCTGTTTTTT; CDR3: CSVTQEANTRELFF
D: TRBD1; size: once; J: TRBJ1-5; V: TRBV10-2; DNA: TGCGCCAGCAGTCCCCAGGGGGTTATCGATCAGCCCCAGCATTTT; CDR3: CASSPQGVIDQPQHF
D: TRBD2; size: NA; J: TRBJ2-3; V: TRBV11-2; DNA: TGTGCCAGCAGCTTAGAGGCGGGGGGTACGCAGTATTTC; CDR3: CASSLEAGGTQYF
D: TRBD1; size: NA; J: TRBJ2-1; V: TRBV10-3; DNA: TGTTCCATCGCGCAGGGGGTAGGGGATGAACAGTTCTTC; CDR3: CSIAQGVGDEQFF
D: TRBD1; size: many; J: TRBJ1-2; V: TRBV4-3; DNA: TGCGCCAGCAGCCAAGGGAGGACAGGGGAGGGCTACACCTTC; CDR3: CASSQGRTGEGYTF
D: NA; size: NA; J: TRBJ1-1; V: TRBV11-3; DNA: TGTGCCAGCAGCTTAGGGGTGAACACTGAAACTATCTTT; CDR3: CASSLGVNTETIF
D: NA; size: NA; J: TRBJ2-2; V: TRBV11-3; DNA: TGTGCCGGCAGCCCGTCTGAGGCCACCGGGGAGCTGTTTTTT; CDR3: CAGSPSEATGELFF
D: NA; size: few; J: TRBJ2-7; V: TRBV5-6; DNA: TGTGCCTCATCGCGCCCGGCCTACGTGCAGTACTTC; CDR3: CASSRPAYVQYF
D: NA; size: NA; J: TRBJ2-3; V: TRBV7-2; DNA: TGTGTCAGCAGACGGACCAGCGGTTCGGGGGGCACAGATACGCAGTATTTT; CDR3: CVSRRTSGSGGTDTQYF
D: NA; size: many; J: TRBJ2-2; V: TRBV29-1; DNA: TGCAGCGTTGAGCCCCGCGGGTTTGGGGAGCTGTTTTTT; CDR3: CSVEPRGFGELFF
D: TRBD1; size: few; J: TRBJ2-7; V: TRBV28; DNA: TGTGTCACCACCACAGGGGCCTACGAGCAGTACTTC; CDR3: CVTTTGAYEQYF
D: NA; size: NA; J: TRBJ1-5; V: TRBV12-3/TRBV12-4; DNA: TGTACCAGCAGTCCTAATAGCAATCAGCCCCAGCATTTT; CDR3: CTSSPNSNQPQHF
D: NA; size: NA; J: TRBJ2-1; V: TRBV5-1; DNA: TGCGCCACCCACCCCGGCCCGGCCTACAATGAGCAGTTCTTC; CDR3: CATHPGPAYNEQFF
D: NA; size: NA; J: TRBJ1-2; V: TRBV12-3/TRBV12-4; DNA: TGTGCCAGCAGTCTACTCTCCGGGACGGACTATGGCTACACCTTC; CDR3: CASSLLSGTDYGYTF
D: NA; size: many; J: TRBJ1-2; V: TRBV6-1; DNA: TGTGCCAGCCCCAGGGAACAAGGCGGCAACCGGGACTATGGCTACACCTTC; CDR3: CASPREQGGNRDYGYTF
D: NA; size: many; J: TRBJ1-2; V: TRBV29-1; DNA: TGCAGCGTATTGGACCCAGGGGAAGGCTACACCTTC; CDR3: CSVLDPGEGYTF
D: TRBD1; size: NA; J: TRBJ2-7; V: TRBV6-6; DNA: TGTGCCAGTTCCCGGGACAGGGTCGACGAGCAGTACTTC; CDR3: CASSRDRVDEQYF
D: NA; size: many; J: TRBJ1-6; V: TRBV6-6; DNA: TGTGCCAGCAAGAACAGGGTTAATTCACCCCTCCACTTT; CDR3: CASKNRVNSPLHF
D: NA; size: few; J: TRBJ2-5; V: TRBV20-1; DNA: TGCAGTGCGGCCGGGGGAGAGACCCAGTACTTC; CDR3: CSAAGGETQYF
D: NA; size: NA; J: TRBJ2-7; V: TRBV11-2; DNA: TGTGCCAGCAGCTCTAGCACAGGTGGCTCCTACGAGCAGTACTTC; CDR3: CASSSSTGGSYEQYF
D: NA; size: NA; J: TRBJ1-1; V: TRBV29-1; DNA: TGCAGCGTTGCGACGCCTTTGGATTTGAAGACTGAAGTTTTCTTT; CDR3: CSVATPLDLKTEVFF
D: NA; size: NA; J: TRBJ2-5; V: TRBV7-9; DNA: TGTGCCAGCAGCTTCGCGAAGTGGGGTGGAGAGACCCAGTACTTC; CDR3: CASSFAKWGGETQYF
D: NA; size: once; J: TRBJ2-1; V: TRBV28; DNA: TGTGCCAGCAGTGCCCAACAGGGAGGAGGGTACAATGAGCAGTTCTTC; CDR3: CASSAQQGGGYNEQFF
D: NA; size: NA; J: TRBJ1-1; V: TRBV11-1; DNA: TGTGCCATCAGCCCCCGGGGGGACACTGAAGCTTTTTTT; CDR3: CAISPRGDTEAFF
D: NA; size: NA; J: TRBJ1-1; V: TRBV6-1; DNA: TGTGCCGGCAGGAGGAGAATGAACACTGAAGCTTTCTTT; CDR3: CAGRRRMNTEAFF
D: NA; size: few; J: TRBJ2-5; V: TRBV19; DNA: TGTGCCAGTAGTAGAGCCAGCCGGAGCCAAGAGACCCAGTACTTC; CDR3: CASSRASRSQETQYF
D: TRBD2; size: few; J: TRBJ2-2; V: TRBV5-5; DNA: TGTGCCAGCAGCTTTCGTGTAGGCGGGAGTAAGCACACCGGGGAGCTGTTTTTT; CDR3: CASSFRVGGSKHTGELFF
D: TRBD1; size: many; J: TRBJ2-1; V: TRBV6-2/TRBV6-3; DNA: TGTGCCAGCAGCGTCCAGGGGGCGCCTTACAATGAGCAGTTCTTC; CDR3: CASSVQGAPYNEQFF
D: NA; size: NA; J: TRBJ2-4; V: TRBV6-2/TRBV6-3; DNA: TGTGCCAGCAGTTACGGAGTTTCCCACAGTGAAAACATTCAGCACTTC; CDR3: CASSYGVSHSENIQHF
D: NA; size: NA; J: TRBJ2-3; V: TRBV14; DNA: TGTGCCAGCAGCCGCCCCGTGGGTACGCAGTATTTT; CDR3: CASSRPVGTQYF
D: NA; size: medium-sized; J: TRBJ2-7; V: TRBV11-2; DNA: TGTGCCAGCAGCGAGCGGACTAACTACGAGCAGTACTTC; CDR3: CASSERTNYEQYF
D: NA; size: NA; J: TRBJ2-3; V: TRBV11-2; DNA: TGTATCAGCAGAGGCGGGATAACGCAGTATTTT; CDR3: CISRGGITQYF
D: NA; size: NA; J: TRBJ2-1; V: TRBV20-1; DNA: TGCAGTGCTAGATCCCTGGGGCGAGAAACGCAGTTCTTC; CDR3: CSARSLGRETQFF
D: TRBD2; size: NA; J: TRBJ2-1; V: TRBV11-2; DNA: TGTGCCAGCAGCTTATTGACTAGCGGGATTGTAGATGGGCAGTTCTTC; CDR3: CASSLLTSGIVDGQFF